This entry lists 27 T cell receptor beta chains sequenced from one sample in a study of identical twins' blood T cells. MiXCR, run by TCRdb on the 5' RACE reads, gives a single entry per CDR3 protein. In the table there are roughly 380,000 distinct CDR3 sequences, under 30% of which are singletons. Sample: PBMCs. The receptors stem from a woman between 18 and 50 years old in good health.

In nucleotides, the CDR3 is TGTGCCAGCGACAGATACACAGATACGCAGTATTTT. Protein product: CASDRYTDTQYF. The V gene is TRBV21-1, the J gene TRBJ2-3; the table names TRBD1, a call not compared with the DNA. TRBV21-1 is tagged as a pseudogene. The CDR3 sequence is 12 residues long.

This sequence joins TRBV5-5 and TRBJ1-1; 11 positions match TRBD1. CDR1 is SGHKS, CDR2 YYEKEE, per germline (reference sequence). The CDR3 covers 22 residues. Trimming took 0 bases from V and 6 from J; bases not matched to a gene: 25. The CDR3 sequence is CASSLGDRGNPLTKQRNAEAFF. The CDR3 nucleotides are TGTGCCAGCAGCTTGGGGGACAGGGGGAACCCCCTTACGAAACAACGGAATGCTGAAGCTTTCTTT.

The CDR3 spells CASSPWTSDRDEQFF. CDR3 nucleotides: TGTGCCAGCAGCCCCTGGACTAGCGATCGGGATGAGCAGTTCTTC. The chain has TRBV3-1 and TRBJ2-1; 9 nucleotides agree with TRBD2. Germline V gives CDR1 LGHDT, CDR2 YNNKEL (reference sequence). J gave up 8 bases and V 4 bases, and 9 bases lay outside the gene matches. The CDR3 is 15 amino acids.

This clonotype showed up just a few times. This sequence joins TRBV29-1 and TRBJ1-1; no firm D call. The CDR3 spans 14 residues. Looked up from germline, CDR1 is SQVTM and CDR2 is ANQGSEA. Trimming pared 0 bases from V and 8 bases from J, leaving 16 bases between. The CDR3 loop is CSVEDGALLIEAFF. DNA for the CDR3: TGCAGCGTTGAAGATGGCGCGCTCCTAATCGAAGCTTTCTTT.

V gene TRBV29-1 combines with J gene TRBJ2-3; possibly TRBD1 for D (6 bases). The ends were cut back, 7 bases at V and 5 bases at J, with 19 bases in the middle. The CDR3 runs 14 residues. The V gene's germline CDR1 is SQVTM and CDR2 ANQGSEA. The DNA of the CDR3 is TGCAGCGCTGGGGTCACAGGGCGGCTAGATACGCAGTATTTT. Translated, it gives CSAGVTGRLDTQYF.

V gene TRBV20-1 combines with J gene TRBJ2-3, with 7 bases lining up with TRBD1. After removal of 2 bases from V and 0 bases from J, the junction contained 14 bases not matched to a gene. The germline gives CDR1 DFQATT, CDR2 SNEGSKA (reference sequence). The CDR3 sequence is 18 residues long. CDR3 protein: CSARLPPGQLLSTDTQYF. CDR3 DNA sequence: TGCAGTGCTAGACTCCCACCGGGACAGTTACTTAGCACAGATACGCAGTATTTT.

This rearrangement joins TRBV6-2 or TRBV6-3 to TRBJ2-7; D remains unclear. This CDR3 has 14 amino acids. CDR1 is MNHEY and CDR2 is SVGEGT in the germline V gene. Trimming shortened V by 0 bases and J by 0 bases, and 6 bases separated the two germline ends. The CDR3 bases are TGTGCCAGCAGTTACTCGACCTTCTCCTACGAGCAGTACTTC. It yields the protein CASSYSTFSYEQYF.

V is TRBV5-1 and J is TRBJ1-2; D uncertain. Germline V CDR1 and CDR2: SGHRS, YFSETQ. The length of the CDR3 is 12 residues. V dropped 7 bases and J dropped 4 bases, with 11 bases sitting between them. The CDR3 DNA reads as TGCGCCAGCTCCACGGAGAGCTATGGCTACACCTTC. Translation: CASSTESYGYTF.

This clonotype was counted a few times. The V and J genes are TRBV21-1 and TRBJ1-1. TRBV21-1 is termed a pseudogene. The CDR3 consists of 12 residues. CDR3 protein: CTSTLPTPEAFF. Here the CDR3 DNA reads TGTACCAGCACCCTCCCGACCCCTGAAGCTTTCTTT.

As concerns this clonotype: Given a much more abundant clone one base away, this may be a read error. V is TRBV6-5 and J is TRBJ1-1, with 12 bases matching TRBD1. Germline V CDR1 and CDR2: MNHEY, SVGAGI. V lost 6 bases and J lost 4; bases outside the gene matches: 6. This CDR3 has 15 residues. CDR3 DNA sequence: TGTGCCAGCAGGGGACAGGGGGCTGGGAGCACTGAAGCTTTCTTT. Translating it yields CASRGQGAGSTEAFF.

This clonotype has just one count. One end of the junction is discordant with germline, which a read error may explain. The chain recombines TRBV10-3 with TRBJ1-1; unclear D gene. The CDR3 totals 11 residues. In germline, CDR1 is ENHRY, CDR2 SYGVKD. In nucleotides, the CDR3 is TGTGCCATCAGTGGGAACACTGAAGTTTTCTTT. Translating it yields CAISGNTEVFF.

The genes are TRBV12-3 or TRBV12-4 and TRBJ2-2, with TRBD2 matching over 13 bases. Trimming took 10 bases from V and 8 from J; bases not matched to a gene: 7. The CDR3 runs to 14 residues. DNA of the CDR3: TGTGCCATCCTGGGACTAGCGGGATCTGGGGAGCTGTTTTTT. This gives the protein CAILGLAGSGELFF.

The chain couples TRBV5-1 to TRBJ2-4; 8 bases are shared with TRBD1. Germline CDR1 SGHRS, CDR2 YFSETQ. With V trimmed by 4 bases and J by 4 bases, 7 bases remained unmatched. The CDR3 runs 15 residues. CDR3 sequence reads: CASSRDGQGKNIQYF. CDR3 coding DNA: TGCGCCAGCAGCCGGGACGGACAGGGAAAAAACATTCAGTACTTC.

The CDR3 loop reads CASSLDLHRSYEQYF. The CDR3 bases are TGTGCCAGCAGCTTAGATTTACACAGGTCCTACGAGCAGTACTTC. The J gene is TRBJ2-7, the V gene TRBV11-2, with D maybe TRBD1 (5 bases). The CDR3 is made up of 15 amino acids. Deletions cut 0 bases from V and 1 base from J, with 10 bases between. CDR1 SGHAT and CDR2 FQNNGV come from the germline V gene.

This rearrangement joins TRBV9 to TRBJ2-1, with 11 bases identical to TRBD2. The junction had 9 bases not matched to a gene; V was cut back by 3 bases and J by 7 bases. The CDR3 length is 16 residues. Germline loops: CDR1 SGDLS, CDR2 YYNGEE. CDR3 nucleotides: TGTGCCAGCAGCGCCACTTTGACTAGCGGGACGAATGAGCAGTTCTTC. Its translation is CASSATLTSGTNEQFF.

The V and J genes are TRBV6-1 and TRBJ1-1; D perhaps matches TRBD1 (6 bases). The CDR3 loop spans 15 amino acids. The V gene's germline CDR1 is MNHNS and CDR2 SASEGT. V shed 3 bases and J shed 0 bases, with 11 bases lying between them. The CDR3 loop reads CASSERGGMNTEAFF. Here the CDR3 DNA reads TGTGCCAGCAGTGAGAGGGGGGGAATGAACACTGAAGCTTTCTTT.

This clonotype was seen only a few times. V is TRBV12-3 or TRBV12-4 and J is TRBJ2-1; TRBD1 is a possible D gene (6 bases). Trimming stripped 5 bases from V and 8 bases from J, with 13 bases between. The length of the CDR3 is 13 residues. The CDR3: CASSRQQGHEQFF. Here the CDR3 DNA reads TGTGCCAGCAGTCGACAGCAGGGGCATGAGCAGTTCTTC.

As concerns this clonotype: A much larger clone differs by one base, so this may be a read error. This chain joins TRBV5-1 and TRBJ2-3, with D unresolved. The J call may not be correct, given that the DNA end is closer to TRBJ1-5. The germline V gene encodes CDR1 SGHRS and CDR2 YFSETQ. This CDR3 contains 16 residues. CDR3 protein: CASTTMTSEYTDTQHF. CDR3 nucleotide sequence: TGCGCCAGCACAACGATGACTAGCGAGTACACAGATACGCAGCATTTT.

Remarks on this clonotype: A much bigger clone sits one base away, suggesting this may be a read error. The rearrangement links TRBV2 to TRBJ1-1; D is unclear. Germline-derived CDR1 and CDR2 are SNHLY and FYNNEI. V gave up 10 bases and J gave up 11 bases, with 20 bases separating them. The CDR3 length is 12 residues. The DNA for the CDR3 is TGTGCCAACACTGATCCGGGGATAGGGGCTTTCTTT. Its translation is CANTDPGIGAFF.

This chain uses TRBV11-2 with TRBJ2-3, with D tentatively TRBD2 (6 bases). Trimming took 4 bases from V and 6 from J, leaving 11 bases between them. This CDR3 has 13 amino acids. Germline V CDR1 and CDR2: SGHAT, FQNNGV. CDR3: CASSSLARDTQYF. CDR3 bases: TGTGCCAGCAGCTCACTAGCACGCGATACGCAGTATTTT. Based on the CDR3 plus reference TRBV11-2 and TRBJ2-3, the full variable domain is EAGVAQSPRYKIIEKRQSVAFWCNPISGHATLYWYQQILGQGPKLLIQFQNNGVVDDSQLPKDRFSAERLKGVDSTLKIQPAKLEDSAVYLCASSSLARDTQYFGPGTRLTVL.

This clonotype was seen only a few times. This rearrangement joins TRBV7-8 to TRBJ2-1; a possible D gene is TRBD1 (6 bases). V was shortened by 6 bases and J by 3 bases, with 15 bases between the two germline ends. Germline V lookup: CDR1 SGHVS, CDR2 FQNEAQ. The CDR3 has 15 residues. The CDR3 protein is CASRPKRGSYNEQFF. CDR3 DNA sequence: TGTGCCAGCAGGCCCAAGAGGGGGAGCTACAATGAGCAGTTCTTC.

The sample holds one count of this clonotype. This may arise from a read error, as a much more abundant clone is one base away. The V gene is TRBV28, the J gene TRBJ2-1; 9 bases match TRBD2. Germline V gene sequence: CDR1 MDHEN, CDR2 SYDVKM. Trimming removed 4 bases from V and 4 bases from J; junction bases left unmatched: 5. This CDR3 has 15 amino acids. CDR3 sequence reads: CASSSTSGWYNEQFF. CDR3 nucleotides: TGTGCCAGCAGTTCCACTAGCGGGTGGTACAATGAGCAGTTCTTC.

The V call is TRBV25-1, the J call TRBJ1-5; maybe TRBD1 (6 bases). The germline V gene encodes CDR1 MGHDK and CDR2 SYGVNS. The V gene lost 4 bases and the J gene lost 7 bases, with 14 bases spanning the gap. The CDR3 covers 14 residues. This CDR3 reads CASSATGNGQPQHF. The CDR3, as DNA: TGTGCCAGCAGTGCAACAGGGAACGGACAGCCCCAGCATTTT. The variable domain in full, completed from reference TRBV25-1 and TRBJ1-5, reads EADIYQTPRYLVIGTGKKITLECSQTMGHDKMYWYQQDPGMELHLIHYSYGVNSTEKGDLSSESTVSRIRTEHFPLTLESARPSHTSQYLCASSATGNGQPQHFGDGTRLSIL.

This clonotype turned up a few times. The V gene is TRBV10-1, the J gene TRBJ2-3, with 11 bases matching TRBD2. This CDR3 has 14 amino acids. J gave up 6 bases and V 3 bases, and 2 bases lay outside the gene matches. Germline CDR1 is WNHNN and CDR2 is SYGVQD (reference sequence). The CDR3 DNA reads TGCGCCAGCAGTGAAAGACTAGCGGGGGATACGCAGTATTTT. Translation: CASSERLAGDTQYF.

This clonotype has only a few counts. This chain joins TRBV28 and TRBJ2-1, with D maybe TRBD2 (5 bases). V was pared by 5 bases and J by 3 bases, with 11 bases between. The CDR3 is 14 amino acids. Per germline, CDR1 MDHEN and CDR2 SYDVKM. In DNA form, the CDR3 reads TGTGCCAGCAGTGGACTGTTTGGCTACAATGAGCAGTTCTTC. This gives the protein CASSGLFGYNEQFF.

This clonotype was picked up a small number of times. V gene TRBV20-1 combines with J gene TRBJ2-1, with 7 positions matching TRBD2. This CDR3 has 15 amino acids. The V segment lost 3 bases and the J segment 0 bases; nucleotides outside the gene matches: 5. Looked up from germline, CDR1 is DFQATT and CDR2 is SNEGSKA (reference sequence). The chain's CDR3 is CSARDLAASYNEQFF. DNA of the CDR3: TGCAGTGCTAGGGATCTAGCGGCCTCCTACAATGAGCAGTTCTTC.

Many counts were recorded for this clonotype. J is TRBJ1-2 and V is TRBV29-1, with 7 nucleotides matching TRBD1. Germline trimming cut 3 bases from V and 5 bases from J; bases unmatched to any gene: 15. The CDR3 covers 16 residues. The germline gives CDR1 SQVTM, CDR2 ANQGSEA. The CDR3, as DNA: TGCAGCGTTGATCGGGGGGGACAGCCTACAATTTATGGCTACACCTTC. Its translation is CSVDRGGQPTIYGYTF.